The rows below give T cell receptor beta chains drawn from one sample of a study of T cells after yellow fever vaccination. In TCRdb, the 5' RACE reads were re-called with MiXCR into one record per CDR3 protein. Counted here are some 300,000 distinct CDR3 sequences, 3.6% occurring once; the ten biggest clones make up about a quarter. The starting material was PBMCs, obtained on the day of the yellow fever booster vaccination. The receptors shown here come from a man aged 18 to 30 who received the YFV17D yellow fever vaccine. CDR3s include the opening cysteine and the closing phenylalanine or tryptophan. The D gene is left open where the match is weak. Size is stated for part of the rows, as once, few or many counts, or as a class when the clone is expanded.

TRBJ2-5 NA many TRBV5-1 TGCGCCAGCAGCTTCGGGACCGCCATCGCGAAGACCCAGTACTTC CASSFGTAIAKTQYF
TRBJ2-1 TRBD2 few TRBV5-1 TGCGCCAGCAGCGTGAGCGGGGGCCACTACAATGAGCAGTTCTTC CASSVSGGHYNEQFF
TRBJ2-3 NA NA TRBV5-8 TGTGCCAGCCCGAGAGGCCAAGGGCAGGGTGGGACAGATACGCAGTATTTT CASPRGQGQGGTDTQYF
TRBJ2-1 TRBD2 few TRBV3-1 TGTGCCAGCAGCCAAGGGACTAGCGGGGGGTCGGTTGAGCAGTTCTTC CASSQGTSGGSVEQFF
TRBJ2-2 TRBD1 few TRBV10-3 TGTGCCACCGCGGACAGGGCCCCTTTTTCGAACACCGGGGAGCTGTTTTTT CATADRAPFSNTGELFF
TRBJ2-3 NA many TRBV9 TGTGCCAGCAGCGTAGTGGGGGGGGCCGGAGATACGCAGTATTTT CASSVVGGAGDTQYF
TRBJ2-6 NA NA TRBV7-8 TGTGCCAGCAGCTTACTGACAGCCCGGGCCAACGTCCTGACTTTC CASSLLTARANVLTF
TRBJ2-2 NA NA TRBV10-3 TGTGCCATCAAGGAGGGGGCGGTGAACACCGGGGAGCTGTTTTTT CAIKEGAVNTGELFF
TRBJ2-5 NA few TRBV20-1 TGCAGTGCAGGGATGGCAGGACTCCCCGGGGAGACCCAGTACTTC CSAGMAGLPGETQYF
TRBJ2-5 NA few TRBV6-5 TGTGCCGGGCCCAGGACGGGGCTAGAGACCCAGTACTTC CAGPRTGLETQYF
TRBJ2-3 NA many TRBV28 TGTGCCAGCAGTTCCGGAACCACAGATACGCAGTATTTT CASSSGTTDTQYF
TRBJ2-1 NA many TRBV10-3 TGTGCCACCAAATCAGAGGTTTTACAGTTCTTC CATKSEVLQFF
TRBJ2-2 NA few TRBV5-4 TGTGCCAGCGCGGAGGGCACCGGGGAGCTGTTTTTT CASAEGTGELFF
TRBJ2-7 NA many TRBV7-6 TGTGCCAGCAGCCCCCGCCGGACCTACGAGCAGTACTTC CASSPRRTYEQYF
TRBJ2-3 NA NA TRBV21-1 TGTGCCACGTTAGGGCTGGGCAGGGATACGCAGTATTTT CATLGLGRDTQYF
TRBJ2-7 NA many TRBV6-2/TRBV6-3 TGTGCCAGCAGTACCCGATTCGACGAGCAGTACTTC CASSTRFDEQYF
TRBJ2-3 NA few TRBV20-1 TGCAGTGCTTCGAGGACCGGAGGGGCAGATACGCAGTATTTT CSASRTGGADTQYF
TRBJ2-7 NA many TRBV28 TGTGCCAGCAGTTTAGGGGGACAGCAGTACTTC CASSLGGQQYF
TRBJ2-7 TRBD1 NA TRBV5-1 TGCGCCAGCAGGACCGGGACAGTATCCTACGAGCAGTACTTC CASRTGTVSYEQYF
TRBJ1-5 NA many TRBV20-1 TGCAGTGCTAGTAGTCTCGGGGGACTACTTAGCAATCAGCCCCAGCATTTT CSASSLGGLLSNQPQHF
TRBJ2-5 TRBD2 many TRBV27 TGTGCCAGCAGTTTCCACAAACTAGCGGGACGGCCTGAGACCCAGTACTTC CASSFHKLAGRPETQYF
TRBJ2-6 NA many TRBV6-6 TGTGCCAGCAGGAGCCCAGGGGCCAACGTCCTGACTTTC CASRSPGANVLTF
TRBJ1-5 NA few TRBV19 TGTGCCAGTACCGATACCCGATGGGGGCCAGGGGCCAATCAGCCCCAGCATTTT CASTDTRWGPGANQPQHF
TRBJ2-1 NA many TRBV27 TGTGCCGCAGGCAATGAGCAGTTCTTC CAAGNEQFF
TRBJ2-7 TRBD1 NA TRBV6-2/TRBV6-3 TGTGCCAGCAGGTACCCGGGACAGATATCCTACGAGCAGTACTTC CASRYPGQISYEQYF
TRBJ1-5 NA few TRBV6-2/TRBV6-3 TGTGCCAGCAGTTCCGACCGGAGGGGCAATCAGCCCCAGCATTTT CASSSDRRGNQPQHF
TRBJ2-1 TRBD2 many TRBV20-1 TGCAGTGCTAGAGGACTAGCGGGGGACTCCTACAATGAGCAGTTCTTC CSARGLAGDSYNEQFF
TRBJ2-5 NA many TRBV4-3 TGCGCCAGCAGCCAAGACGGCCTGGGGACCCAGTACTTC CASSQDGLGTQYF
TRBJ1-1 NA many TRBV7-2 TGTGCCAGCAGGGAAGGACAAAACACTGAAGCTTTCTTT CASREGQNTEAFF
TRBJ2-1 TRBD2 few TRBV4-1 TGCGCCAGCAGCCACCGTAGCGGGGGAATTTCTTACAATGAGCAGTTCTTC CASSHRSGGISYNEQFF